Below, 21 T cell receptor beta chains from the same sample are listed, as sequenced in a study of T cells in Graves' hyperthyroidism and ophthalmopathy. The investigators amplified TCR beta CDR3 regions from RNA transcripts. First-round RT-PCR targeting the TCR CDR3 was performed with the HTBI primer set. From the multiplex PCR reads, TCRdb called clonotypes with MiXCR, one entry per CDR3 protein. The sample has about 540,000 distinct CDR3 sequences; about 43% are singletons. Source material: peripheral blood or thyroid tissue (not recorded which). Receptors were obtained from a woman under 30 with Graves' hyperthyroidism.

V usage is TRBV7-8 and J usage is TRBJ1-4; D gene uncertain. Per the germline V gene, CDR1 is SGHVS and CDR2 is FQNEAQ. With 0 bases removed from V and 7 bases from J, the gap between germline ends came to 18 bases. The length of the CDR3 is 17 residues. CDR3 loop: CASSLATSGIASEKLFF. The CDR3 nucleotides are TGTGCCAGCAGCTTAGCAACTAGCGGGATTGCGAGTGAAAAACTGTTTTTT. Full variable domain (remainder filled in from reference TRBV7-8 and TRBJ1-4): GAGVSQSPRYKVAKRGQDVALRCDPISGHVSLFWYQQALGQGPEFLTYFQNEAQLDKSGLPSDRFFAERPEGSVSTLKIQRTQQEDSAVYLCASSLATSGIASEKLFFGSGTQLSVL.

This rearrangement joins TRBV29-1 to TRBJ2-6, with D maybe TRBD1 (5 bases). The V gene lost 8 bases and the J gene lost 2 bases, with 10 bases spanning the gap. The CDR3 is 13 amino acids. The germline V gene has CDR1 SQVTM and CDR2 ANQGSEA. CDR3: CSQEGAGANVLTF. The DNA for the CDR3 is TGCAGCCAAGAAGGGGCTGGGGCCAACGTCCTGACTTTC.

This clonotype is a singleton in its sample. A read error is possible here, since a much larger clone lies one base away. For the CDR3, the DNA is TGTGCCGGCAGCCAAGATCACCTGACGAGCTACGAGCAGTACTTC. As protein: CAGSQDHLTSYEQYF. The V gene is TRBV3-1, the J gene TRBJ2-7; the D is unclear. CDR3 length: 15 residues. CDR1 and CDR2 (germline): LGHDT, YNNKEL (reference sequence).

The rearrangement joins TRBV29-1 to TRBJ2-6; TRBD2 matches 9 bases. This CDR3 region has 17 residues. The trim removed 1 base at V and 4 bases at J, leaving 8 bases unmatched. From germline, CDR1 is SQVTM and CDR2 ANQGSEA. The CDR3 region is CSVEGAGGPTGANVLTF. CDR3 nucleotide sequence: TGCAGCGTTGAAGGGGCGGGAGGGCCCACCGGGGCCAACGTCCTGACTTTC.

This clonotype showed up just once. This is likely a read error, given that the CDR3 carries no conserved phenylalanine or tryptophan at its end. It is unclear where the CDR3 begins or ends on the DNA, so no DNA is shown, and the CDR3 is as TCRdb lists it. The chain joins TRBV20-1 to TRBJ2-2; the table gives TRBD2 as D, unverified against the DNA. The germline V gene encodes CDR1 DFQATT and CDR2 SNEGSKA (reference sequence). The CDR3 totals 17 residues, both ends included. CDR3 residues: CSAIGLAGEGYTGELYV.

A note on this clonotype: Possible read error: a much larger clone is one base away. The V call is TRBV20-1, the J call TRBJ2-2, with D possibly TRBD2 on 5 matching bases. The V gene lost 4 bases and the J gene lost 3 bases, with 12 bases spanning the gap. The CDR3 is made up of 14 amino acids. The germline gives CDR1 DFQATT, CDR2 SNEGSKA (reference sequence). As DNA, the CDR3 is TGCAGTGCTAAAGGACTGGGAGACACCGGGGAGCTGTTTTTT. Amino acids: CSAKGLGDTGELFF.

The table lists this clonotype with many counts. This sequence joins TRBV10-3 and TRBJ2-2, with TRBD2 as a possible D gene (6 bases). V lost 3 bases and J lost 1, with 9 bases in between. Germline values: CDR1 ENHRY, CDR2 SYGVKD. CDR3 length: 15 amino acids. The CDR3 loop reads CAISDGGMNTGELFF. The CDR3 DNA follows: TGTGCCATCAGTGACGGCGGGATGAACACCGGGGAGCTGTTTTTT.

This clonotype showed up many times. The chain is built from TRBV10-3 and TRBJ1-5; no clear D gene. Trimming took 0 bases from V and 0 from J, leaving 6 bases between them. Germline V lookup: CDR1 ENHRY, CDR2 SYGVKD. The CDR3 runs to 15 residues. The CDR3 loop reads CAISESTVSNQPQHF. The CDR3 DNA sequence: TGTGCCATCAGTGAGTCGACCGTTAGCAATCAGCCCCAGCATTTT.

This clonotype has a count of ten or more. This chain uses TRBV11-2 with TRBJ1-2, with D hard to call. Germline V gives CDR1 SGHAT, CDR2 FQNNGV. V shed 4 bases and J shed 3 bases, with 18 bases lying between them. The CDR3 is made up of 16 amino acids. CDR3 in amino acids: CASSSFPRTVDYGYTF. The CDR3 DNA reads TGTGCCAGCAGCTCATTTCCTAGGACGGTTGACTATGGCTACACCTTC. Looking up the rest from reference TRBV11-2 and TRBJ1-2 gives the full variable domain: EAGVAQSPRYKIIEKRQSVAFWCNPISGHATLYWYQQILGQGPKLLIQFQNNGVVDDSQLPKDRFSAERLKGVDSTLKIQPAKLEDSAVYLCASSSFPRTVDYGYTFGSGTRLTVV.

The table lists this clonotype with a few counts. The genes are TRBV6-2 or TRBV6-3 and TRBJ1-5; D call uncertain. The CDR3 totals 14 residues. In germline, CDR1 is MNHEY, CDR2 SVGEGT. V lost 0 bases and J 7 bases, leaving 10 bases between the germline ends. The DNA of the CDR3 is TGTGCCAGCAGTTACTCGAAAATACACCAGCCCCAGCATTTT. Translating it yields CASSYSKIHQPQHF.

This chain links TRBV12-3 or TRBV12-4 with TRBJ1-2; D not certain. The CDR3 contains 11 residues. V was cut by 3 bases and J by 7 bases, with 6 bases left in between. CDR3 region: CASSLWGGYTF. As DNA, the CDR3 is TGTGCCAGCAGTTTGTGGGGTGGCTACACCTTC.

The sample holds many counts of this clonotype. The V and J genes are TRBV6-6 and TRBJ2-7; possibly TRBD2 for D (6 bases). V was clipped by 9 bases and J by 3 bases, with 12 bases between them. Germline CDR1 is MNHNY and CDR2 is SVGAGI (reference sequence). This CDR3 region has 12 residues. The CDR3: CASTGVVYEQYF. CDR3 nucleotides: TGTGCCAGTACGGGAGTTGTCTACGAGCAGTACTTC.

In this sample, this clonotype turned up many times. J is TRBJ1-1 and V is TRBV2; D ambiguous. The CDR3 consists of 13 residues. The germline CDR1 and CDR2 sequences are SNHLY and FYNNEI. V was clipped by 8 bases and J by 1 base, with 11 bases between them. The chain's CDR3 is CASPKRSNTEAFF. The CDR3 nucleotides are TGTGCCAGCCCAAAAAGATCGAACACTGAAGCTTTCTTT.

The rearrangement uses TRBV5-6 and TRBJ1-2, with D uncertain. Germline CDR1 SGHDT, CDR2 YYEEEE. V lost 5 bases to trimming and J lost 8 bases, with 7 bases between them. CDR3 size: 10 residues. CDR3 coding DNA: TGTGCCAGCAGGTCCAGGGGCTACACCTTC. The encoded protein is CASRSRGYTF.

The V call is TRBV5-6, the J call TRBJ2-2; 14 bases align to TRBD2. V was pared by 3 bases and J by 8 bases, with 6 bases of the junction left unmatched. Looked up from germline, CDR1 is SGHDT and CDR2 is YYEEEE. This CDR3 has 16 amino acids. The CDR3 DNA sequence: TGTGCCAGCAGCTGGGCGGGACTAGCGGGAGAGGGGGAGCTGTTTTTT. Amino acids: CASSWAGLAGEGELFF.

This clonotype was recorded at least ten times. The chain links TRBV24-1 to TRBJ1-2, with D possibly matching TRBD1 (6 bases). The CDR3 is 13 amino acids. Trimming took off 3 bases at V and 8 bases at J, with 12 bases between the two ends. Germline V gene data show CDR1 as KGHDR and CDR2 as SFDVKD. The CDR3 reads CATSDQDSGGYTF. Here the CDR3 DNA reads TGTGCCACCAGTGATCAGGACAGCGGCGGCTACACCTTC.

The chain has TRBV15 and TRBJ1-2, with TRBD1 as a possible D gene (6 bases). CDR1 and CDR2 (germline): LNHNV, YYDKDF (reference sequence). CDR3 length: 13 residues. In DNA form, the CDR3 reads TGTGCTCCTAGGGGGGGGCAGAGCTATGGCTACACCTTC. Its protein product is CAPRGGQSYGYTF.

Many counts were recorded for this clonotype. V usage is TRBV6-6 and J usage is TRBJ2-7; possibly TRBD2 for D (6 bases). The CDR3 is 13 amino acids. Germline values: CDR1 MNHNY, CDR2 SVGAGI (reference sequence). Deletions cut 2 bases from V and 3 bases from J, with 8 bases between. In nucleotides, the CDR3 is TGTGCCAGCAGTTACGGCGGGATCTACGAGCAGTACTTC. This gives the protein CASSYGGIYEQYF.

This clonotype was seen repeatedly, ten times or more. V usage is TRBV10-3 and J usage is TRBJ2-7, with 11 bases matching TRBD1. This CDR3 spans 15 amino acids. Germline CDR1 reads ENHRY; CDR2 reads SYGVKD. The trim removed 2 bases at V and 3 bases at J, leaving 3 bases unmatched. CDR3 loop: CAISERTGGHYEQYF. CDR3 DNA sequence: TGTGCCATCAGTGAGCGGACAGGGGGCCACTACGAGCAGTACTTC.

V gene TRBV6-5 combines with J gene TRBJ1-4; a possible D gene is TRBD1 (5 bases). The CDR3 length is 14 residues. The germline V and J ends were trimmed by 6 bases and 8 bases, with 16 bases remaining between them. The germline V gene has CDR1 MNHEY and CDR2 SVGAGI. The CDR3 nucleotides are TGTGCCAGCAGAGGCGGGGGGTCCGGAGAAAAACTGTTTTTT. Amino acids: CASRGGGSGEKLFF.

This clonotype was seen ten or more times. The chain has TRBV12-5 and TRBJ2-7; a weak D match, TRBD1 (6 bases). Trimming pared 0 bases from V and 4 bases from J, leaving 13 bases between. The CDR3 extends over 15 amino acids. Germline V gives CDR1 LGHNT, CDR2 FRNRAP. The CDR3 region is CASGLVGASVYEQYF. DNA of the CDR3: TGTGCTAGTGGTTTGGTGGGGGCCAGCGTATACGAGCAGTACTTC.